The T cell receptor beta chain under discussion was sequenced for a study of T cells after yellow fever vaccination. Broader study findings: Only a small proportion of the clonotypes turned up in both the CD4 and the CD8 compartments, likely arising from convergent recombination. Abundant contaminating clonotypes from the bulk population could appear in FACS-sorted repertoires. In post-booster samples, most primary-vaccination clones reappeared (about 95% CD4, over 70% CD8). The secondary T-cell response peaked on day 5, not day 15, but was weaker.

TCRdb re-called the 5' RACE reads with MiXCR, one entry per CDR3 protein. The table shows about 580,000 distinct CDR3 sequences, with around 17% occurring only once. This clonotype was seen a few times. What it recognizes is unknown. This CDR3 contains 20 residues. Trimming at V came to 0 bases and at J to 4 bases, leaving 19 bases not matched to a gene. CDR1 is SNHLY and CDR2 is FYNNEI in the germline V gene. The TCR sequence derives from a man between 18 and 29 years old who received the YFV17D yellow fever vaccine. This sequence joins TRBV2 and TRBJ2-7, with 9 bases that match TRBD2. The sequencing used PBMCs, collected about 5 days after the first yellow fever vaccination. The CDR3 region is CASSEALLGGGAARLYEQYV. The DNA for the CDR3 is TGTGCCAGCAGTGAAGCGCTTCTCGGCGGGGGGGCCGCTCGATTGTACGAGCAGTACGTC.